The T cell receptor beta chain described here comes from a study of blood T cell repertoires in COVID-19. The method was immunoSEQ multiplex PCR; TCRdb's version includes in-frame clones alone and lacks a portion of them. This sample carries roughly 250,000 clones, approximately 88% of them seen once, and the ten largest clones take 0.95% to 1.5%. Per the germline V gene, CDR1 is LGHDT and CDR2 is YNNKEL (reference sequence). CDR3 length: 17 amino acids. Trimming took off 4 bases at V and 2 bases at J, with 17 bases between the two ends. The sample was PBMCs or T cells enriched from blood (not recorded which). The sequence was obtained from a woman aged 40 to 50 with acute COVID-19. The chain links TRBV3-1 (or the pseudogene TRBV3-2) to TRBJ2-2; TRBD2 might be the D (6 bases). The CDR3 here is CASSPYLGGLNTGELFF. CDR3 coding DNA: TGTGCCAGCAGCCCGTACCTTGGGGGGTTAAACACCGGGGAGCTGTTTTTT.